This T cell receptor (beta chain) was captured in a study of identical twins. Trimming pared 0 bases from V and 4 bases from J, leaving 18 bases between. The germline gives CDR1 LGHNA, CDR2 YSLEER. This CDR3 has 17 amino acids. Using its own MiXCR run on the 5' RACE reads, TCRdb lists one record per CDR3 protein. The table has around 220,000 distinct CDR3 sequences, 11% to 15% seen once. This receptor was taken from a woman aged 18-29 years in good health. J is TRBJ1-2 and V is TRBV4-3; maybe TRBD1 (5 bases). The sequencing input was memory (CD45RO+) T cells sorted from blood. The CDR3 spells CASSQELSGGVSYGYTF. CDR3 DNA sequence: TGCGCCAGCAGCCAAGAGCTGAGCGGGGGTGTATCCTATGGCTACACCTTC.